The next 15 T cell receptor beta chains were all read from a single sample in a study of T cells after yellow fever vaccination. From the 5' RACE reads, TCRdb called clonotypes with MiXCR, one entry per CDR3 protein. This table has roughly 150,000 distinct CDR3 sequences, under 7.5% appearing once. Source: CD4+ T cells sorted from PBMCs, taken 5 to 6 days after the first yellow fever vaccination. Receptors were obtained from a man between 18 and 35 years old who received the YFV17D yellow fever vaccine.

This clonotype has ten or more counts. The chain couples TRBV6-5 to TRBJ2-6; 7 bases are shared with TRBD1. Germline V lookup: CDR1 MNHEY, CDR2 SVGAGI. This CDR3 has 19 residues. V trimming: 7 bases; J trimming: 2 bases; junction bases outside the gene matches: 17. CDR3 DNA sequence: TGTGCCAGCACCGTAGACTGGACAGGACTCTCCACTGGGGCCAACGTCCTGACTTTC. This codes for CASTVDWTGLSTGANVLTF.

This clonotype was detected many times. The chain employs TRBV28 and TRBJ2-7, with unresolved D. The V end lost 5 bases, the J end lost 4 bases, and 9 bases lay between the germline ends. The CDR3 is made up of 12 amino acids. CDR1 is MDHEN and CDR2 is SYDVKM in the germline V gene. The CDR3 loop reads CASSPGPYEQYV. CDR3 bases: TGTGCCAGCAGTCCGGGCCCTTACGAGCAGTACGTC.

This sequence joins TRBV4-2 and TRBJ2-1, with D uncertain. Germline CDR1 reads LGHNA; CDR2 reads YNFKEQ. This CDR3 contains 16 residues. V lost 6 bases and J lost 0, with 15 bases in between. CDR3 nucleotide sequence: TGTGCCAGCAGACGTACTGGTCAGAGCTCCTACAATGAGCAGTTCTTC. Amino acids: CASRRTGQSSYNEQFF.

The CDR3 DNA reads TGTGCCAGCAGGCAGGGGGCTCGGCAGTACGTC. This translates into CASRQGARQYV. V and J are TRBV6-6 and TRBJ2-7; 8 nucleotides line up with TRBD1. This CDR3 comprises 11 residues. V lost 6 bases to trimming and J lost 9 bases; unmatched junction nucleotides: 4. Germline V CDR1 and CDR2: MNHNY, SVGAGI (reference sequence).

The chain carries TRBV2 and TRBJ2-1; D gene unclear. Germline CDR1 SNHLY, CDR2 FYNNEI. The CDR3 loop spans 14 amino acids. V was cut by 2 bases and J by 8 bases, with 13 bases left in between. The DNA of the CDR3 is TGTGCCAGCAGTGAACTCGGCAGTATCTATGAGCAGTTCTTC. Amino acid sequence: CASSELGSIYEQFF.

This clonotype came up many times. The chain uses TRBV10-1 and TRBJ2-1; D gene uncertain. Germline CDR1 WNHNN, CDR2 SYGVQD (reference sequence). There are 14 residues in the CDR3. V lost 2 bases and J lost 4, with 9 bases in between. The CDR3 DNA reads TGCGCCAGCAGTGAGGCTGTGGTGTACAATGAGCAGTTCTTC. Residues: CASSEAVVYNEQFF.

This clonotype was picked up many times. The chain recombines TRBV6-5 with TRBJ2-3; no clear D gene. V lost 0 bases and J 7 bases, leaving 8 bases between the germline ends. The germline V gene encodes CDR1 MNHEY and CDR2 SVGAGI. The CDR3 sequence is 13 residues long. CDR3 nucleotides: TGTGCCAGCAGTTACTCCGCGTTAAATACGCAGTATTTT. Translation gives CASSYSALNTQYF.

This clonotype was detected only a few times. V is TRBV29-1 and J is TRBJ1-2; tentative D call: TRBD1 (5 bases). This CDR3 is built from 15 residues. Looked up from germline, CDR1 is SQVTM and CDR2 is ANQGSEA. Trimming cost V 6 bases and J 1 base, with 18 bases left between them. CDR3 nucleotide sequence: TGCAGCGTAGCCGGGACGCCCCGCAGTAACTATGGCTACACCTTC. Translated, it gives CSVAGTPRSNYGYTF.

This sequence joins TRBV4-2 and TRBJ2-5, with 13 nucleotides matching TRBD2. With V trimmed by 2 bases and J by 2 bases, 2 bases remained unmatched. Germline values: CDR1 LGHNA, CDR2 YNFKEQ. The CDR3 is made up of 16 amino acids. The CDR3 reads CASSQRTSGGQETQYF. The DNA for the CDR3 is TGTGCCAGCAGCCAACGGACTAGCGGGGGTCAAGAGACCCAGTACTTC.

This clonotype was detected many times. This chain connects TRBV12-3 or TRBV12-4 to TRBJ2-3; the D gene is possibly TRBD1 (5 bases). V was trimmed by 4 bases and J by 8 bases, leaving 10 bases between them. The CDR3 runs 12 residues. CDR3 loop: CASSWIQATQYF. Written as DNA, the CDR3 is TGTGCCAGCAGTTGGATACAGGCTACGCAGTATTTT.

Ten or more counts support this clonotype. The V call is TRBV14, the J call TRBJ2-1; 11 bases line up with TRBD2. The trim removed 6 bases at V and 8 bases at J, leaving 9 bases unmatched. The germline V gene encodes CDR1 SGHDN and CDR2 FVKESK. The CDR3 contains 15 residues. The CDR3 is CASRIAGGESHEQFF. The CDR3 DNA reads TGTGCCAGCAGAATAGCGGGGGGGGAATCCCATGAGCAGTTCTTC.

This clonotype was observed at least ten times. This chain joins TRBV10-3 and TRBJ1-5; D is unresolved. The germline V gene encodes CDR1 ENHRY and CDR2 SYGVKD. V lost 2 bases and J 2 bases, leaving 4 bases between the germline ends. CDR3 length equals 13 residues. Here the CDR3 reads CAISEQGNQPQHF. CDR3 in DNA: TGTGCCATCAGTGAGCAGGGCAATCAGCCCCAGCATTTT.

This clonotype has more than one count but fewer than ten. V is TRBV7-2 and J is TRBJ2-1; no definite D call. Trimming cost V 0 bases and J 0 bases, with 18 bases left between them. Looked up from germline, CDR1 is SGHTA and CDR2 is FQGNSA. The CDR3 is made up of 19 amino acids. The CDR3 protein is CASSLAGSGVFSSYNEQFF. DNA for the CDR3: TGTGCCAGCAGCTTAGCAGGCAGTGGAGTTTTTAGCTCCTACAATGAGCAGTTCTTC.

At least ten counts were recorded for this clonotype. The chain is built from TRBV29-1 and TRBJ2-1; 9 bases line up with TRBD1. Per germline, CDR1 SQVTM and CDR2 ANQGSEA. V lost 4 bases, J lost 4 bases, and 2 bases stayed unmatched. The CDR3 covers 13 residues. The CDR3 protein is CSVGQGEYNEQFF. Written as DNA, the CDR3 is TGCAGCGTTGGACAGGGGGAGTACAATGAGCAGTTCTTC.

This clonotype was found a few times. The V and J genes are TRBV20-1 and TRBJ1-1; D remains unclear. V was shortened by 6 bases and J by 1 base, with 6 bases between the two germline ends. The CDR3 spans 11 residues. The germline CDR1 and CDR2 sequences are DFQATT and SNEGSKA (reference sequence). CDR3 region: CSAESNTEAFF. The CDR3 coding sequence is TGCAGTGCAGAGTCGAACACTGAAGCTTTCTTT.